The present T cell receptor (beta chain) was sequenced within a study of cytomegalovirus exposure and HLA in healthy donors. General observations from the study: Researchers reported in a later analysis that a missense DCLRE1C variant was tied to TCR beta V- and J-gene trimming. Previously analyzed data showed that most TCR beta V segments were productive at a frequency of about 87% or about 30%.

As for this clone: Its specificity is not known.

Trimming cost V 3 bases and J 3 bases; bases outside gene matches: 8. Germline CDR1 is LNHDA and CDR2 is SQIVND (reference sequence). The length of the CDR3 is 17 residues. With 60 Vbeta and 13 Jbeta primers, the PCR was carried out. Using immunoSEQ multiplex PCR, the repertoire was profiled, and TCRdb retains in-frame clones only, with some absent. The table includes around 190,000 clones, around three quarters detected once. The TCR was taken from a man aged 25 to 45 in good health and CMV-seronegative. Input material: PBMCs. V gene TRBV19 combines with J gene TRBJ2-1; TRBD2 aligns across 10 bases. The CDR3 loop reads CASSMAPLAGVYNEQFF. CDR3 bases: TGTGCCAGTAGTATGGCTCCTCTAGCGGGAGTCTACAATGAGCAGTTCTTC.